A single TCR beta chain is shown here with its context. Its target is not known. The data originate from a study of CD8+CD57+ T cells in acquired aplastic anemia. Whole-study context: Sorted CD4+ plus CD8+ cells gave DNA averaging roughly 3 ug.

Study results and caveats: No significant difference in CD8+ Simpson's diversity was found between patients and controls.

Investigators profiled TCR beta VDJ and CDR3 from genomic DNA template. TCRdb re-called the reads with MiXCR, one entry per CDR3 protein. The data show 150,000 to 200,000 distinct CDR3 sequences, around half seen once. Germline trimming cut 3 bases from V and 3 bases from J; bases unmatched to any gene: 8. CDR3 size: 14 residues. CDR1 is DFQATT, CDR2 SNEGSKA, per germline (reference sequence). Patients sequenced had flow cytometry evidence of CD8+CD57+ cell expansion. In all patients, the disease was severe acquired aplastic anemia. The rearrangement joins TRBV20-1 to TRBJ2-7, with 7 nucleotides matching TRBD2. The TCR was taken from a human donor with aplastic anemia. Source material: sorted CD4+, CD8+, or CD8+CD57+ T cells (not recorded which) from PBMCs. The CDR3 loop reads CSASIGGRDYEQYF. The CDR3 DNA sequence: TGCAGTGCTAGCATTGGGGGGAGGGACTACGAGCAGTACTTC.